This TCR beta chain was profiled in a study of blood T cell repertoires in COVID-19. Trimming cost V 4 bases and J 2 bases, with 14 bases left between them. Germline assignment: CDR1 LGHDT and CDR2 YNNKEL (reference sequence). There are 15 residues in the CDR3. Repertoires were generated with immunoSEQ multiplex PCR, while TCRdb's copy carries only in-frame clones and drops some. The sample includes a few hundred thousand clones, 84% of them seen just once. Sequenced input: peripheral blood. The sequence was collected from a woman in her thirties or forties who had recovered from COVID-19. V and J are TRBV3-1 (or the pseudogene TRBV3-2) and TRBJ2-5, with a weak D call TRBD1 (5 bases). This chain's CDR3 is CASSPRQSKQETQYF. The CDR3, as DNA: TGTGCCAGCAGCCCGAGACAGTCGAAACAAGAGACCCAGTACTTC.